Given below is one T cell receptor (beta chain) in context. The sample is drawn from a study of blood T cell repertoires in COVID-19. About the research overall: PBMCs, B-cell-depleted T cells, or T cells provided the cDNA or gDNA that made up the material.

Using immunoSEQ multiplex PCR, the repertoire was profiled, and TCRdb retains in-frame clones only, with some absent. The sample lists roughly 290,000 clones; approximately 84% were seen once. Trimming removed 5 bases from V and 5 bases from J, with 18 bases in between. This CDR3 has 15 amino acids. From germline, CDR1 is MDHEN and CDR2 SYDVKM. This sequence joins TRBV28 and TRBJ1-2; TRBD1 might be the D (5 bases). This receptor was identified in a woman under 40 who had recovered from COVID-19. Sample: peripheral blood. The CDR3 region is CASSAVPGFGYGYTF. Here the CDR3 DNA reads TGTGCCAGCAGTGCGGTTCCAGGGTTTGGGTATGGCTACACCTTC.